Each of the 15 T cell receptor beta chains below was sequenced from the same sample in a study of identical twins. One entry per CDR3 protein results from TCRdb running MiXCR on the 5' RACE reads. The table records around 340,000 distinct CDR3 sequences, 9% to 10% of them present only once. Sequencing was performed on naive T cells sorted from blood. The receptors stem from a woman in her 50s in good health.

The chain is built from TRBV15 and TRBJ2-5; D unclear. CDR1 and CDR2 from the germline V gene are LNHNV and YYDKDF (reference sequence). CDR3 length equals 14 residues. V shed 0 bases and J shed 1 base, with 6 bases lying between them. The CDR3 sequence is CATSREGRQETQYF. CDR3 sequence (DNA): TGTGCCACCAGCAGAGAGGGTCGCCAAGAGACCCAGTACTTC.

This clonotype showed up many times. The chain links TRBV29-1 to TRBJ2-2, with D tentatively TRBD1 (5 bases). Trimming removed 7 bases from V and 5 bases from J, with 11 bases in between. The CDR3 extends over 12 amino acids. Per the germline V gene, CDR1 is SQVTM and CDR2 is ANQGSEA. This chain's CDR3 is CSGHRSTGELFF. CDR3 bases: TGCAGCGGACACAGGAGTACCGGGGAGCTGTTTTTT.

This clonotype was detected many times. This rearrangement joins TRBV5-1 to TRBJ1-1, with D uncertain. The V end lost 0 bases, the J end lost 4 bases, and 10 bases lay between the germline ends. This CDR3 has 14 residues. Germline loops: CDR1 SGHRS, CDR2 YFSETQ. CDR3 nucleotide sequence: TGCGCCAGCAGCTTGGCGTTCGGTGGCACTGAAGCTTTCTTT. Translation gives CASSLAFGGTEAFF.

This clonotype was seen a few times. The genes are TRBV12-3 or TRBV12-4 and TRBJ2-2, with a possible D match to TRBD1 (5 bases). The ends were cut back, 6 bases at V and 10 bases at J, with 12 bases in the middle. This CDR3 spans 12 amino acids. The CDR3 sequence: CASRPAGQELFF. The CDR3 nucleotides are TGTGCCAGCAGACCAGCAGGGCAGGAGCTGTTTTTT.

The chain couples TRBV24-1 to TRBJ2-5; 8 bases fit TRBD1. This CDR3 spans 15 amino acids. Unmatched junction bases numbered 1, after V lost 0 bases and J lost 2 bases. The germline CDR1 and CDR2 sequences are KGHDR and SFDVKD. CDR3 amino acids: CATSDLGQGQETQYF. CDR3 bases: TGTGCCACCAGTGATTTGGGACAGGGTCAAGAGACCCAGTACTTC.

This clonotype was counted many times. The chain employs TRBV14 and TRBJ2-5, with D possibly matching TRBD2 (5 bases). There are 13 residues in the CDR3. V was trimmed by 1 base and J by 5 bases, leaving 8 bases between them. Germline lookup yields CDR1 SGHDN and CDR2 FVKESK. Written as DNA, the CDR3 is TGTGCCAGCAGCCAAGTGTGGAGGGAGACCCAGTACTTC. This encodes CASSQVWRETQYF.

This clonotype turned up a few times. CDR3 coding DNA: TGTGCCAGAGGGCGGGAGGGCGAGACCCAGTACTTC. Its protein product is CARGREGETQYF. V and J are TRBV7-9 and TRBJ2-5; 9 nucleotides agree with TRBD2. From germline, CDR1 is SEHNR and CDR2 FQNEAQ (reference sequence). The CDR3 sequence is 12 residues long. After removal of 9 bases from V and 5 bases from J, the junction contained 4 bases not matched to a gene.

At least ten counts were recorded for this clonotype. The rearrangement uses TRBV12-3 or TRBV12-4 and TRBJ2-7, with 10 bases lining up with TRBD2. CDR3 length equals 14 residues. The ends lost 6 bases at V and 4 bases at J; junction bases unmatched: 6. For the CDR3, the DNA is TGTGCCAGCAGGTCCGGGACTAGCGCTTACGAGCAGTACTTC. Its translation: CASRSGTSAYEQYF.

This clonotype was found many times. V is TRBV12-3 or TRBV12-4 and J is TRBJ2-3, with D perhaps TRBD2 (5 bases). This CDR3 comprises 13 residues. The germline V and J ends were trimmed by 6 bases and 3 bases, with 10 bases remaining between them. The CDR3 reads CASRLGITDTQYF. In DNA form, the CDR3 reads TGTGCCAGCAGGCTCGGGATAACAGATACGCAGTATTTT.

This clonotype came up a few times. The V gene is TRBV12-3 or TRBV12-4, the J gene TRBJ2-1; D tentatively fits TRBD1 or TRBD2 (5 bases each). Trimming shortened V by 3 bases and J by 2 bases, and 14 bases separated the two germline ends. The CDR3 has 16 amino acids. The CDR3 nucleotides read TGTGCCAGCAGTTTTAGGGACCCTGGGCCCTACAATGAGCAGTTCTTC. Translated: CASSFRDPGPYNEQFF.

This clonotype was seen at least ten times. The chain combines TRBV20-1 with TRBJ2-2, with TRBD1 as a possible D gene (6 bases). Per the germline V gene, CDR1 is DFQATT and CDR2 is SNEGSKA (reference sequence). Deletions cut 3 bases from V and 6 bases from J, with 14 bases between. The CDR3 is made up of 14 amino acids. CDR3 residues: CSASRDTIPGELFF. CDR3 nucleotide sequence: TGCAGTGCTAGCCGGGACACCATCCCCGGGGAGCTGTTTTTT.

The chain uses TRBV10-3 and TRBJ2-7; 8 positions match TRBD2. V trimming: 6 bases; J trimming: 0 bases; junction bases outside the gene matches: 4. The germline gives CDR1 ENHRY, CDR2 SYGVKD. The CDR3 loop spans 14 amino acids. The CDR3: CAIRASGSSYEQYV. The CDR3 DNA sequence: TGTGCCATCAGGGCCAGCGGGAGCTCCTACGAGCAGTACGTC.

The chain uses TRBV24-1 and TRBJ2-1; D is unclear. Germline V gene lookup returns CDR1 KGHDR and CDR2 SFDVKD. V was shortened by 5 bases and J by 10 bases, with 11 bases between the two germline ends. The CDR3 has 12 residues. CDR3 protein: CATSGPRQEQFF. The CDR3 DNA reads TGTGCCACCAGTGGCCCGAGGCAGGAGCAGTTCTTC.

This chain joins TRBV11-3 and TRBJ1-2, with 8 bases fitting TRBD1. This CDR3 is built from 12 residues. The V segment lost 6 bases and the J segment 10 bases; nucleotides outside the gene matches: 7. CDR1 and CDR2 from the germline V gene are SGHNT and YENEEA. For the CDR3, the DNA is TGTGCCAGCAGAGATAGGACAGGGAACTACACCTTC. It codes for CASRDRTGNYTF.

This clonotype showed up just once. This chain links TRBV7-9 with TRBJ2-3; D is uncertain. Germline-derived CDR1 and CDR2 are SEHNR and FQNEAQ (reference sequence). The V end lost 1 base, the J end lost 0 bases, and 8 bases lay between the germline ends. The CDR3 is 15 residues long. DNA for the CDR3: TGTGCCAGCAGCTTAGATCTAGGGAGCACAGATACGCAGTATTTT. This encodes CASSLDLGSTDTQYF.